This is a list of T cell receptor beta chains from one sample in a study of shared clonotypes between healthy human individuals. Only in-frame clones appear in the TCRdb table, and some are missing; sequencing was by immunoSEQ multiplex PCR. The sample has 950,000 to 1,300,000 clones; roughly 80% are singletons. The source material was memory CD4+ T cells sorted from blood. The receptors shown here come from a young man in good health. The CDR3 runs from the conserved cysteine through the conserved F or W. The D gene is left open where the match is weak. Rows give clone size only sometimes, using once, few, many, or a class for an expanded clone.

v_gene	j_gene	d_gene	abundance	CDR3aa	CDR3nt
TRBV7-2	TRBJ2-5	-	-	CASSPKGGTQYF	TGTGCCAGCAGCCCGAAGGGGGGGACCCAGTACTTC
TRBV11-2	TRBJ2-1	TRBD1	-	CASSLRSQGAGYNEQFF	TGTGCCAGCAGCTTAAGGTCCCAGGGGGCCGGATACAATGAGCAGTTCTTC
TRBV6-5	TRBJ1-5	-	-	CATRRNSNQPQHF	TGTGCTACTCGACGGAATAGCAATCAGCCCCAGCATTTT
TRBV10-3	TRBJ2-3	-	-	CAISESNRGVDNTQYF	TGTGCCATCAGTGAGTCGAATAGGGGGGTTGATAATACGCAGTATTTT
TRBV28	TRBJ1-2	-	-	CASSSAGGYTF	TGTGCCAGCAGTTCAGCGGGTGGCTACACCTTC
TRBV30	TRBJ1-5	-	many	CAWTGNNQPQHF	TGTGCCTGGACGGGGAACAATCAGCCCCAGCATTTT
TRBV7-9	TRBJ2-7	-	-	CASSGGDYSQYF	TGTGCCAGCAGCGGTGGAGACTACAGTCAGTACTTC
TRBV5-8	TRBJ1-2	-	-	CASSRRTGNSGYTF	TGTGCCAGCAGCAGGCGCACTGGGAACAGTGGCTACACCTTC
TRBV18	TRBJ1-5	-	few	CASSPPGWSNQPQHF	TGTGCCAGCTCACCACCAGGATGGAGCAATCAGCCCCAGCATTTT
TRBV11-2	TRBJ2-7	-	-	CASSLNSYEQYF	TGTGCCAGCAGCTTAAATTCCTACGAGCAGTACTTC
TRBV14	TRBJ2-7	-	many	CASSQAAEQYF	TGTGCCAGCAGCCAAGCAGCCGAGCAGTACTTC
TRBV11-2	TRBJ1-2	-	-	CASTPTGGHGYTF	TGTGCCAGCACCCCGACAGGCGGCCATGGCTACACCTTC
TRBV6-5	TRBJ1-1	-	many	CASRQYDTQAFF	TGTGCCAGCAGGCAATACGACACGCAAGCTTTCTTT
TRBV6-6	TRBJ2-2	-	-	CASRRPGQDTGELFF	TGTGCCAGCAGGCGGCCGGGACAAGACACCGGGGAGCTGTTTTTT
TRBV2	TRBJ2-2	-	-	CASSQLAAGELFF	TGTGCCAGCAGTCAACTAGCTGCCGGGGAGCTGTTTTTT
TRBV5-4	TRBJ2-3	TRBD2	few	CASSPGLAAGDTQYF	TGTGCCAGCAGCCCAGGACTAGCTGCGGGAGATACGCAGTATTTT
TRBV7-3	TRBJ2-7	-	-	CASSLTRTGLYEQYF	TGTGCCAGCAGCTTAACGAGAACAGGGCTGTACGAGCAGTACTTC
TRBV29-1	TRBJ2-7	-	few	CSVDRGESYEQYF	TGCAGCGTTGACAGGGGTGAATCCTACGAGCAGTACTTC
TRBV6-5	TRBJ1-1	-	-	CASSRGQVPSEAFF	TGTGCCAGCAGCAGGGGACAAGTTCCGAGTGAAGCTTTCTTT
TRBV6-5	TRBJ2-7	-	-	CASSYSTFSVYEQYF	TGTGCCAGCAGTTACTCGACGTTTAGTGTGTACGAGCAGTACTTC
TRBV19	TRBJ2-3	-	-	CASSIGRDRTDTQYF	TGTGCCAGTAGTATTGGAAGAGATCGCACAGATACGCAGTATTTT
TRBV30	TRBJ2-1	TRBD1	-	CAWAWDRGSYNEQFF	TGTGCCTGGGCCTGGGACAGGGGGTCTTACAATGAGCAGTTCTTC
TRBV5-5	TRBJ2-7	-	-	CASSGYRYEQYF	TGTGCCAGCAGCGGATACAGGTACGAGCAGTACTTC
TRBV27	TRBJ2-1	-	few	CASRRLGTTNNEQFF	TGTGCCAGCAGGAGGCTCGGGACAACTAACAATGAGCAGTTCTTC
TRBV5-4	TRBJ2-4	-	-	CASSLVTRTKNIQYF	TGTGCCAGCAGCTTGGTAACCAGAACCAAAAACATTCAGTACTTC
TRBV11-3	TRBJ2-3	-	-	CASSKGMTDTQYF	TGTGCCAGCAGCAAGGGGATGACAGATACGCAGTATTTT
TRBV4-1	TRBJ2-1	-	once	CASSQINNEQFF	TGCGCCAGCAGCCAAATTAACAATGAGCAGTTCTTC
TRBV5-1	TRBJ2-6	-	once	CASSLEGAGANVLTF	TGCGCCAGCAGCTTGGAGGGTGCAGGGGCCAACGTCCTGACTTTC
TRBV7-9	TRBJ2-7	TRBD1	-	CASSPTGVEQYF	TGTGCCAGCAGCCCGACAGGGGTCGAGCAGTACTTC
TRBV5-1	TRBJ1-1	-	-	CASSPGRIPAEAFF	TGCGCCAGCAGCCCGGGCAGGATACCGGCTGAAGCTTTCTTT
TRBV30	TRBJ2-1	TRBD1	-	CAWEGAARKNEQFF	TGTGCCTGGGAGGGGGCAGCAAGGAAAAATGAGCAGTTCTTC
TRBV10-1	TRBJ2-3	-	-	CASSEWWGRDTQYF	TGCGCCAGCAGTGAGTGGTGGGGGAGGGATACGCAGTATTTT
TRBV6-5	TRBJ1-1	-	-	CASSYLAPGTEAFF	TGTGCCAGCAGTTACCTAGCCCCGGGCACTGAAGCTTTCTTT
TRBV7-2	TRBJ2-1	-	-	CASSLEGLLYNEQFF	TGTGCCAGCAGCTTAGAGGGCCTACTCTACAATGAGCAGTTCTTC
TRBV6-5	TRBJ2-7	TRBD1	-	CASSSTGDNSYEQYF	TGTGCCAGCAGTTCGACAGGGGACAACTCCTACGAGCAGTACTTC
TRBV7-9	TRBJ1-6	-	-	CASAQGLGNSPLHF	TGTGCCAGCGCCCAGGGTTTGGGGAATTCACCCCTCCACTTT
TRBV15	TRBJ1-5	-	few	CATSIDRDQPQHF	TGTGCCACCAGCATAGACAGAGATCAGCCCCAGCATTTT
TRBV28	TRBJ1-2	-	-	CAAIGLLGYSYTF	TGTGCCGCAATCGGCCTGTTGGGGTATAGCTACACCTTC
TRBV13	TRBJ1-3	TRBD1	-	CASSSDREINTIYF	TGTGCCAGCAGCTCCGACAGGGAAATAAACACCATATATTTT
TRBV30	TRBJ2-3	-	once	CAWDPHTDTQYF	TGTGCCTGGGACCCCCACACAGATACGCAGTATTTT
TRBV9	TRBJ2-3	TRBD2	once	CASSVEAGVVTDTQYF	TGTGCCAGCAGCGTAGAAGCGGGAGTGGTCACAGATACGCAGTATTTT
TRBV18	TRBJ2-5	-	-	CASSPAGRETQYF	TGTGCCAGCTCACCAGCGGGGCGAGAGACCCAGTACTTC
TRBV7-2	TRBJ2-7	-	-	CASSLEGGHEQYF	TGTGCCAGCAGCTTAGAGGGCGGCCACGAGCAGTACTTC
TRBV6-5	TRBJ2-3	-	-	CASGQGNTQYF	TGTGCCAGCGGCCAGGGTAATACGCAGTATTTT
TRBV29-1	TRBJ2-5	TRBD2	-	CSVDRLAGVQETQYF	TGCAGCGTTGACCGACTAGCGGGCGTCCAAGAGACCCAGTACTTC
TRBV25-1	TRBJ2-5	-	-	CASSEGAGLVVETQYF	TGTGCCAGCAGTGAAGGGGCAGGCCTGGTGGTGGAGACCCAGTACTTC
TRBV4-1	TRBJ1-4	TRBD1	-	CASSQVIGWTGKEKLFF	TGCGCCAGCAGCCAGGTTATTGGTTGGACAGGGAAAGAAAAACTGTTTTTT
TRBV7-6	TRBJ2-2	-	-	CASSFSYPGELFF	TGTGCCAGCAGCTTTAGTTATCCCGGGGAGCTGTTTTTT
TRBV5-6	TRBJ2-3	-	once	CASSRRTLSTDTQYF	TGTGCCAGCAGCAGAAGGACACTCAGCACAGATACGCAGTATTTT
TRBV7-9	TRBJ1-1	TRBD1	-	CASSPGTASMNTEAFF	TGTGCCAGCAGCCCCGGGACAGCCAGCATGAACACTGAAGCTTTCTTT
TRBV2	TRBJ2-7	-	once	CASPPPGQSYEQYF	TGTGCCAGTCCCCCTCCTGGACAGTCCTACGAGCAGTACTTC
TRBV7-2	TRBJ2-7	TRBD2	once	CASSSTSSGLGEQYF	TGTGCCAGCAGCTCAACCTCTAGCGGACTTGGAGAGCAGTACTTC
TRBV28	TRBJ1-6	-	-	CASTGGGSYNSPLHF	TGTGCCAGCACAGGAGGGGGCTCCTATAATTCACCCCTCCACTTT
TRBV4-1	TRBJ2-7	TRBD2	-	CASSQSVAGGWYEQYF	TGCGCCAGCAGCCAGTCCGTAGCGGGAGGTTGGTACGAGCAGTACTTC
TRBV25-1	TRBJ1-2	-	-	CASSEGGNYGYTF	TGTGCCAGTAGTGAGGGGGGGAACTATGGCTACACCTTC
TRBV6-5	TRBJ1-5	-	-	CASSSSWVGGGQPQHF	TGTGCCAGCAGTTCGAGTTGGGTTGGCGGAGGCCAGCCCCAGCATTTT